Below, one T cell receptor (beta chain) is given with its context. Its matching antigen is unknown. This entry is derived from a study of radiotherapy plus CTLA-4 blockade in lung cancer. Across the study: Among all patients, 18% showed objective responses, while 30% to 35% had disease control. The study's findings and limits: Reportedly, early blood T cell clone dynamics best predicted response, with interferon-beta.

Sequencing was performed with immunoSEQ multiplex PCR; in TCRdb, only in-frame clones are kept and a portion is missing. The repertoire holds tens of thousands of clones, with roughly 86% as singletons. The sample in question was peripheral blood, obtained from a patient treated with radiotherapy plus ipilimumab. The TCR was taken from a human donor with non-small cell lung cancer whose response to radiotherapy plus ipilimumab could not be evaluated.

CDR3 protein: CASSARRGLGMWNNQPQHF. The CDR3 bases are TGTGCCAGCAGTGCGAGGCGGGGGTTGGGGATGTGGAATAATCAGCCCCAGCATTTT. The chain is built from TRBV2 and TRBJ1-5, with D possibly being TRBD1 (5 bases). Deletions cut 4 bases from V and 4 bases from J, with 26 bases between. Germline CDR1 and CDR2: SNHLY and FYNNEI. The length of the CDR3 is 19 residues. The variable domain in full, completed from reference TRBV2 and TRBJ1-5, reads EPEVTQTPSHQVTQMGQEVILRCVPISNHLYFYWYRQILGQKVEFLVSFYNNEISEKSEIFDDQFSVERPDGSNFTLKIRSTKLEDSAMYFCASSARRGLGMWNNQPQHFGDGTRLSIL.